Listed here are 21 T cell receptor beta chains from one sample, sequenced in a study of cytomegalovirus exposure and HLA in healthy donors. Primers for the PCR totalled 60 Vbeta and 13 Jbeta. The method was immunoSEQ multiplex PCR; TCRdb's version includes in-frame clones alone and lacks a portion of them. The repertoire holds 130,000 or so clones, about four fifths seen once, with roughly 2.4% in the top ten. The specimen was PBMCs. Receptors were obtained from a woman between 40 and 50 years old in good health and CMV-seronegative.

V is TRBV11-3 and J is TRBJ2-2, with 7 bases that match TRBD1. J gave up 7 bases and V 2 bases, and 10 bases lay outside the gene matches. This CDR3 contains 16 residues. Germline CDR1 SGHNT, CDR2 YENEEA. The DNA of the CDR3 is TGTGCCAGCAGCTTACGACAGGGCCCCGGAAACGGGGAGCTGTTTTTT. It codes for CASSLRQGPGNGELFF.

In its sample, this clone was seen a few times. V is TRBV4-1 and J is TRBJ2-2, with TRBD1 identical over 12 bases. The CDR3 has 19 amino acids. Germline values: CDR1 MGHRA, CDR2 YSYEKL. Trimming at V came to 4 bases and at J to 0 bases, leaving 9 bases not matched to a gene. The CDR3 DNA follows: TGCGCCAGCAGCCGATTTGGGACAGGGGGCCCCGCGAACACCGGGGAGCTGTTTTTT. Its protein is CASSRFGTGGPANTGELFF.

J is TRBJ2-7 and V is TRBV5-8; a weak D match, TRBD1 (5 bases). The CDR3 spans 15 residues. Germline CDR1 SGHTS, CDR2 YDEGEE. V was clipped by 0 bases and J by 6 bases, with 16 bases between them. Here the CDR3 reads CASSLGPGRNREQYF. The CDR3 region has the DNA TGTGCCAGCAGCTTGGGGCCAGGGCGTAATCGCGAGCAGTACTTC.

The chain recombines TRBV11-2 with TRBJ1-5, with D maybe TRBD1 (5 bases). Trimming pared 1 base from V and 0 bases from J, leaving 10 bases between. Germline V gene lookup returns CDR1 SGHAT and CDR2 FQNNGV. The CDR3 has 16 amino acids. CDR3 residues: CASSLVGGYSNQPQHF. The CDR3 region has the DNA TGTGCCAGCAGCTTAGTGGGGGGTTATAGCAATCAGCCCCAGCATTTT.

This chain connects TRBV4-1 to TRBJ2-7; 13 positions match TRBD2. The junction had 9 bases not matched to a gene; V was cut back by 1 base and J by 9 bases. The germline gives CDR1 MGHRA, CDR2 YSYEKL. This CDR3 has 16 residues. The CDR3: CASSQGTSGGRERQYF. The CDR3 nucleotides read TGCGCCAGCAGCCAAGGGACTAGCGGGGGACGCGAAAGGCAGTACTTC.

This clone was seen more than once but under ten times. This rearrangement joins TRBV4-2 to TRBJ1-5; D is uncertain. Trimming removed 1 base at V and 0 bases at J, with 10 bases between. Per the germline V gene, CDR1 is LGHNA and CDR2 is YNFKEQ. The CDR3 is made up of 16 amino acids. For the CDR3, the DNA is TGTGCCAGCAGCCAAGGATTCGGTAATAGCAATCAGCCCCAGCATTTT. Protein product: CASSQGFGNSNQPQHF.

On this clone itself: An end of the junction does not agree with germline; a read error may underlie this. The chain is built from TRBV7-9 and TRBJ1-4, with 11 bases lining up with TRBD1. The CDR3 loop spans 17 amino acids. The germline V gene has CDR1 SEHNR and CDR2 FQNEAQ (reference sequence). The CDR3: CSSSLGTGGVGNEKLFF. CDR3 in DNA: TGTTCCAGCAGCTTAGGGACAGGGGGGGTCGGTAATGAAAAACTGTTTTTT.

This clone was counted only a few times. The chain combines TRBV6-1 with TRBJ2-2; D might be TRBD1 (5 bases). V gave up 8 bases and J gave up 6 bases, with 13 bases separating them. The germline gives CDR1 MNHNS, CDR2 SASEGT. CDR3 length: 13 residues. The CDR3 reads CASQGNLAGELFF. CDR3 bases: TGTGCCAGCCAGGGTAATCTTGCCGGGGAGCTGTTTTTT.

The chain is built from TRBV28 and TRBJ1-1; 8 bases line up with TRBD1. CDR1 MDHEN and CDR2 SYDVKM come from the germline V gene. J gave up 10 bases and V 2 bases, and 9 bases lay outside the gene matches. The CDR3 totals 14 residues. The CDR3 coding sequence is TGTGCCAGCAGTTTACCGAGAGGACAGGGTGTAGCTTTCTTT. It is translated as CASSLPRGQGVAFF.

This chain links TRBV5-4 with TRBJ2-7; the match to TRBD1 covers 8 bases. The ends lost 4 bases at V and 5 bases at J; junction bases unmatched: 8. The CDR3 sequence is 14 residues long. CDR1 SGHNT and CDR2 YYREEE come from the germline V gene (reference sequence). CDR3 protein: CASSPGTGNNEQYF. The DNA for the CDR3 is TGTGCCAGCAGCCCCGGGACAGGTAATAACGAGCAGTACTTC.

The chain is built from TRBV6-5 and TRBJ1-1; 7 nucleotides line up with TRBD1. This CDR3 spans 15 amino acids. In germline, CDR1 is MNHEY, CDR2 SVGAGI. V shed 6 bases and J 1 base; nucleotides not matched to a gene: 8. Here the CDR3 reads CASSPRGQPNTEAFF. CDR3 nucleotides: TGTGCCAGCAGCCCCCGGGGACAGCCGAACACTGAAGCTTTCTTT.

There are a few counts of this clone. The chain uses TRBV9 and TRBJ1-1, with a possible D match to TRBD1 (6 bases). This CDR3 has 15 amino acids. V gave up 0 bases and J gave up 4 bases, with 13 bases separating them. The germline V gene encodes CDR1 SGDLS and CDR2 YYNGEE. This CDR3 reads CASSVGRTDGTEAFF. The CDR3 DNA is TGTGCCAGCAGCGTAGGCAGGACAGACGGCACTGAAGCTTTCTTT.

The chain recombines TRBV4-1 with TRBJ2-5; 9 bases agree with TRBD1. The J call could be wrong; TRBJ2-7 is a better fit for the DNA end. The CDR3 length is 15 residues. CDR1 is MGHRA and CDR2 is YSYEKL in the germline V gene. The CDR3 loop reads CASSQRGQGPYEQYF. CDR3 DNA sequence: TGCGCCAGCAGCCAACGCGGACAGGGGCCCTACGAGCAGTACTTC.

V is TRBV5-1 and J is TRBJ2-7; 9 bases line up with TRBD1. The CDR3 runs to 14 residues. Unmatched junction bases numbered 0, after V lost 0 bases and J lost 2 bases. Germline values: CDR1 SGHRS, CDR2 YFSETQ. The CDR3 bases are TGCGCCAGCAGCTTGGGGGACAGGGCCTACGAGCAGTACTTC. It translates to CASSLGDRAYEQYF.

The DNA of the CDR3 is TGCGCCAGCAGCCAAGTTGCTACTAGCACAGATACGCAGTATTTT. Amino acids: CASSQVATSTDTQYF. V is TRBV4-3 and J is TRBJ2-3; the D is unclear. The CDR3 sequence is 15 residues long. CDR1 is LGHNA, CDR2 YSLEER, per germline. Trimming pared 1 base from V and 0 bases from J, leaving 8 bases between.

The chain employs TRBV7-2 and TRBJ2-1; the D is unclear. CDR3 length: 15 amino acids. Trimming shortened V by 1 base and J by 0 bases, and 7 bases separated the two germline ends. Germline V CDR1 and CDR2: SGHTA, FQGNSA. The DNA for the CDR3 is TGTGCCAGCAGCTTAGGAAGCGCCTCCTACAATGAGCAGTTCTTC. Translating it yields CASSLGSASYNEQFF.

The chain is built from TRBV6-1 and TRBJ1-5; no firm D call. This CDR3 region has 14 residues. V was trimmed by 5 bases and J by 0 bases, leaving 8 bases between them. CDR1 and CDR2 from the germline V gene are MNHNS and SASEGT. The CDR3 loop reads CASSSFYSNQPQHF. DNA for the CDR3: TGTGCCAGCAGTTCCTTTTATAGCAATCAGCCCCAGCATTTT.

CDR3 nucleotide sequence: TGCGCCAGCAGCGAGGTTCAAGAGACCCAGTACTTC. Its translation: CASSEVQETQYF. This chain joins TRBV5-1 and TRBJ2-5; D is uncertain. CDR1 is SGHRS and CDR2 is YFSETQ in the germline V gene. There are 12 residues in the CDR3. V dropped 4 bases and J dropped 2 bases, with 6 bases sitting between them. The variable domain in full, completed from reference TRBV5-1 and TRBJ2-5, reads KAGVTQTPRYLIKTRGQQVTLSCSPISGHRSVSWYQQTPGQGLQFLFEYFSETQRNKGNFPGRFSGRQFSNSRSEMNVSTLELGDSALYLCASSEVQETQYFGPGTRLLVL.

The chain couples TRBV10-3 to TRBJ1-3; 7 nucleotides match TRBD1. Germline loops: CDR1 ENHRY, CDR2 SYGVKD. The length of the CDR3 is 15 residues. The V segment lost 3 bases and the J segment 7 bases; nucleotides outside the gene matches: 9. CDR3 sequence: CAISEGQGGHNTIYF. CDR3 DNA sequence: TGTGCCATCAGTGAAGGCCAGGGGGGTCACAACACCATATATTTT.

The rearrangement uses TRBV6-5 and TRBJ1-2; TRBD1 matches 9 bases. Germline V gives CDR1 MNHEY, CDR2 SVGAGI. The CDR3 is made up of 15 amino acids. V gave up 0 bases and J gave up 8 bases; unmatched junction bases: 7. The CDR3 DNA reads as TGTGCCAGCAGTTACTCGAGGGACAGGGTAACGGGCTACACCTTC. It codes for CASSYSRDRVTGYTF.

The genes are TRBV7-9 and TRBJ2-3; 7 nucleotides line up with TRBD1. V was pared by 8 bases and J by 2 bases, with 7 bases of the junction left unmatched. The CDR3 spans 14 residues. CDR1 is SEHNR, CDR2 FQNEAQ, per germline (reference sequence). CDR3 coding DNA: TGTGCCAGCTGTAGACAGGGAAACACAGATACGCAGTATTTT. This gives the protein CASCRQGNTDTQYF.